The next 20 T cell receptor beta chains were all read from a single sample in a study of CD8 T cells in Susac syndrome. It was with random hexamers that about 0.45 to 1 ug RNA was reverse transcribed. TCRdb fed the immunoSEQ multiplex PCR reads into MiXCR, producing one record per CDR3 protein. The sample holds 150,000 or so distinct CDR3 sequences, around 94% seen once. What was sequenced was CD4+ T cells from PBMCs. These receptors originate from a human donor in good health.

The V call is TRBV24-1, the J call TRBJ1-2; D call uncertain. The CDR3 spans 11 residues. Germline lookup yields CDR1 KGHDR and CDR2 SFDVKD. V was clipped by 5 bases and J by 3 bases, with 3 bases between them. CDR3 nucleotide sequence: TGTGCCACCAGTGCGCACTATGGCTACACCTTC. Amino acid sequence: CATSAHYGYTF.

The chain combines TRBV25-1 with TRBJ1-1; D is ambiguous. Germline CDR1 is MGHDK and CDR2 is SYGVNS. V was clipped by 10 bases and J by 4 bases, with 19 bases between them. The CDR3 contains 14 residues. The CDR3 sequence: CAIRRPLRSTEAFF. DNA for the CDR3: TGTGCCATCCGTCGACCCCTCAGGAGCACTGAAGCTTTCTTT.

This chain links TRBV24-1 with TRBJ1-2; D may be TRBD1 (5 bases). Trimming removed 0 bases from V and 2 bases from J, with 12 bases in between. This CDR3 has 16 residues. Germline V CDR1 and CDR2: KGHDR, SFDVKD. CDR3 nucleotides: TGTGCCACCAGTGATTTGAATAGGGACGGCAACTATGGCTACACCTTC. Translation gives CATSDLNRDGNYGYTF.

This rearrangement joins TRBV12-5 to TRBJ1-2, with 8 bases lining up with TRBD1. Germline CDR1 and CDR2: LGHNT and FRNRAP. The ends lost 5 bases at V and 7 bases at J; junction bases unmatched: 6. The CDR3 sequence is 13 residues long. The CDR3, as DNA: TGTGCTAGTGGTCACGGACAGGGCTCTGGCTACACCTTC. It encodes CASGHGQGSGYTF.

The V gene is TRBV30, the J gene TRBJ2-5; 11 positions agree with TRBD2. This CDR3 has 16 residues. The V gene's germline CDR1 is GTSNPN and CDR2 SVGIG (reference sequence). Losses at the gene ends were 2 bases for V and 5 bases for J; bases not matched to a gene: 10. Here the CDR3 reads CAWSLPIAGGPETQYF. CDR3 sequence (DNA): TGTGCCTGGAGTCTCCCTATAGCGGGGGGGCCTGAGACCCAGTACTTC.

The rearrangement links TRBV18 to TRBJ2-2; unclear D gene. Germline V CDR1 and CDR2: KGHSH, LQKENI. The V and J ends lost 4 bases and 1 base respectively, with 4 bases between them. The CDR3 runs to 13 residues. Written as DNA, the CDR3 is TGTGCCAGCTCACGACAGAACACCGGGGAGCTGTTTTTT. Translation gives CASSRQNTGELFF. The whole variable domain, filled in from reference TRBV18 and TRBJ2-2, reads NAGVMQNPRHLVRRRGQEARLRCSPMKGHSHVYWYRQLPEEGLKFMVYLQKENIIDESGMPKERFSAEFPKEGPSILRIQQVVRGDSAAYFCASSRQNTGELFFGEGSRLTVL.

V gene TRBV27 combines with J gene TRBJ2-7; no firm D call. This CDR3 has 13 amino acids. Trimming took off 5 bases at V and 0 bases at J, with 8 bases between the two ends. Germline loops: CDR1 MNHEY, CDR2 SMNVEV (reference sequence). CDR3 residues: CASSGDNSYEQYF. DNA of the CDR3: TGTGCCAGCAGTGGCGACAACTCCTACGAGCAGTACTTC.

The J gene is TRBJ1-2, the V gene TRBV30, with 7 bases that match TRBD1. CDR1 is GTSNPN and CDR2 is SVGIG in the germline V gene (reference sequence). The J segment lost 4 bases and the V segment lost 6 bases, leaving 8 bases of the junction unmatched. CDR3 length: 13 residues. The CDR3 reads CACIRDSFYGYTF. DNA for the CDR3: TGTGCCTGCATTCGGGACAGCTTCTATGGCTACACCTTC.

The chain carries TRBV12-3 or TRBV12-4 and TRBJ1-1; TRBD1 is a possible D gene (5 bases). With 8 bases removed from V and 12 bases from J, the gap between germline ends came to 19 bases. The CDR3 is 12 residues long. The CDR3 DNA reads TGTGCCAGCTTGACCCGGGACGGTGTATCTTTCTTT. Encoded protein: CASLTRDGVSFF.

The chain couples TRBV7-2 to TRBJ2-5; 7 bases are shared with TRBD1. With 5 bases clipped from V and 2 bases from J, the junction kept 5 bases outside the gene matches. Germline V gene data show CDR1 as SGHTA and CDR2 as FQGNSA. CDR3 length: 14 amino acids. The CDR3 DNA follows: TGTGCCAGCAGCATCCGGACAGGACAAGAGACCCAGTACTTC. Encoded protein: CASSIRTGQETQYF.

The chain is built from TRBV5-4 and TRBJ1-6; no clear D. Germline loops: CDR1 SGHNT, CDR2 YYREEE (reference sequence). This CDR3 contains 11 residues. With 3 bases removed from V and 15 bases from J, the gap between germline ends came to 10 bases. The CDR3 DNA is TGTGCCAGCAGCTACCGGGAGGTCCTCCACTTT. It is translated as CASSYREVLHF.

The chain is built from TRBV6-1 and TRBJ1-3, with 8 bases fitting TRBD1. Germline loops: CDR1 MNHNS, CDR2 SASEGT. CDR3 size: 16 residues. V shed 6 bases, J shed 3 bases, and the junction held 10 bases outside the gene matches. The CDR3 protein is CASSKGTGRSGNTIYF. CDR3 DNA: TGTGCCAGCAGCAAGGGGACAGGTCGAAGTGGAAACACCATATATTTT.

V gene TRBV20-1 combines with J gene TRBJ2-2; D unclear. Germline V lookup: CDR1 DFQATT, CDR2 SNEGSKA (reference sequence). V was trimmed by 4 bases and J by 0 bases, leaving 12 bases between them. The CDR3 is 15 residues long. Here the CDR3 DNA reads TGCAGTGCTATGGTGGCAGCCGCGAACACCGGGGAGCTGTTTTTT. This sequence encodes CSAMVAAANTGELFF.

This rearrangement joins TRBV12-3 or TRBV12-4 to TRBJ2-7; TRBD2 might be the D (6 bases). Trimming removed 3 bases from V and 3 bases from J, with 9 bases in between. The CDR3 runs to 13 residues. The CDR3 nucleotides are TGTGCCAGCAGTTTCCCCGGGGGCTACGAGCAGTACTTC. Residues: CASSFPGGYEQYF.

The chain links TRBV29-1 to TRBJ2-2; TRBD2 matches 8 bases. Trimming cost V 6 bases and J 4 bases; bases outside gene matches: 7. The CDR3 is 14 residues long. Germline CDR1 SQVTM, CDR2 ANQGSEA. The CDR3 DNA sequence: TGCAGCGTGTCCCGGGAGGGGAGCACCGGGGAGCTGTTTTTT. Translation: CSVSREGSTGELFF.

The CDR3 sequence is CASRRDRVAFF. The DNA of the CDR3 is TGTGCCAGCAGGAGGGACAGAGTAGCTTTCTTT. The V gene is TRBV6-5, the J gene TRBJ1-1; 7 bases fit TRBD1. Losses at the gene ends were 6 bases for V and 10 bases for J; bases not matched to a gene: 5. Germline V lookup: CDR1 MNHEY, CDR2 SVGAGI. The CDR3 sequence is 11 residues long.

The genes are TRBV24-1 and TRBJ2-5; unclear D gene. The CDR3 is 13 amino acids. Trimming removed 4 bases at V and 5 bases at J, with 10 bases between. Germline-derived CDR1 and CDR2 are KGHDR and SFDVKD. The CDR3 bases are TGTGCCACCAGTGACTCCTCGAGGGAGACCCAGTACTTC. This sequence encodes CATSDSSRETQYF.

In DNA form, the CDR3 reads TGCGCCAGCAGCCGGCAAGACTTCTTCACCCCCCTCCACTTT. This codes for CASSRQDFFTPLHF. The chain recombines TRBV5-1 with TRBJ1-6; no clear D. Germline V gives CDR1 SGHRS, CDR2 YFSETQ. Deletions cut 4 bases from V and 13 bases from J, with 18 bases between. There are 14 residues in the CDR3.

The rearrangement links TRBV5-1 to TRBJ1-5; 7 nucleotides line up with TRBD1. V was pared by 3 bases and J by 2 bases, with 2 bases of the junction left unmatched. This CDR3 has 14 amino acids. Germline CDR1 is SGHRS and CDR2 is YFSETQ. CDR3 region: CASSSTGGNQPQHF. CDR3 in DNA: TGCGCCAGCAGCTCAACAGGGGGCAATCAGCCCCAGCATTTT. Full variable domain (missing parts from reference TRBV5-1 and TRBJ1-5): KAGVTQTPRYLIKTRGQQVTLSCSPISGHRSVSWYQQTPGQGLQFLFEYFSETQRNKGNFPGRFSGRQFSNSRSEMNVSTLELGDSALYLCASSSTGGNQPQHFGDGTRLSIL.

V and J are TRBV2 and TRBJ1-6; 11 bases match TRBD1. The germline V gene has CDR1 SNHLY and CDR2 FYNNEI. CDR3 length: 15 residues. With V trimmed by 5 bases and J by 8 bases, 5 bases remained unmatched. This chain's CDR3 is CASSPGTGGYSPLHF. For the CDR3, the DNA is TGTGCCAGCAGTCCCGGGACAGGGGGGTATTCACCCCTCCACTTT.